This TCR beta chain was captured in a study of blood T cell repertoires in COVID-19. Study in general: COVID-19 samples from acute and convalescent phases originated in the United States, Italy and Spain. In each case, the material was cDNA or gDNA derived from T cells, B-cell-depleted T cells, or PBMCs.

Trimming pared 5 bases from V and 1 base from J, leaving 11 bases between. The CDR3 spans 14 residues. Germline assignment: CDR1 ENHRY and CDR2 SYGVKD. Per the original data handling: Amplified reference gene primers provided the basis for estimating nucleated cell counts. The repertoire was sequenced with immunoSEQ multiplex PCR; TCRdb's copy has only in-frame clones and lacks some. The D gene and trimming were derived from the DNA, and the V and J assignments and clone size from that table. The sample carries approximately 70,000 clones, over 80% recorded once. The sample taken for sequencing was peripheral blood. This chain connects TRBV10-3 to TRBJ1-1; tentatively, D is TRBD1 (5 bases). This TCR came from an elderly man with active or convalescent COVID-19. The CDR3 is CAISTPDKNTEAFF. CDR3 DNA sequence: TGTGCCATCAGTACTCCGGACAAGAACACTGAAGCTTTCTTT.